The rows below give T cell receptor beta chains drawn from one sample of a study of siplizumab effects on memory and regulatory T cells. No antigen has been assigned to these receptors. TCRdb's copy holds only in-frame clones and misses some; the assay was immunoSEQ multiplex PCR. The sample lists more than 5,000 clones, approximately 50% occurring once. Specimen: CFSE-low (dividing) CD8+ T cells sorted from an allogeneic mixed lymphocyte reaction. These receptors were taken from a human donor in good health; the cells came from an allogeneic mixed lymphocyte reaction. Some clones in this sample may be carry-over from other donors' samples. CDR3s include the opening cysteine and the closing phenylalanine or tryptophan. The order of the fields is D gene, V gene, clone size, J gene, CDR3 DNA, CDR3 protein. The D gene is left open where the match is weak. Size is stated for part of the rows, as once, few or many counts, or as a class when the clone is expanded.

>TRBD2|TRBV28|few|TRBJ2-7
TGTGCCAGCACCCTCCTAGCGGGAGGCTCCTACGAGCAGTACTTC
CASTLLAGGSYEQYF
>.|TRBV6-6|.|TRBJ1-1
TGTGCCAGCAGTTACTCCTTGATAAACACTGAAGCTTTCTTT
CASSYSLINTEAFF
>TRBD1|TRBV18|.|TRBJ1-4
TGTGCCAGCTCAGCGAACACCGGGACAGGGTATGAAAAACTGTTTTTT
CASSANTGTGYEKLFF
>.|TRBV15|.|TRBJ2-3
TGTGCCACCAGCAGAGAATCCACAGGGCAAAGCACAGATACGCAGTATTTT
CATSRESTGQSTDTQYF
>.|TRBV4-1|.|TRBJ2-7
TGCGCCAGCAGCCAAGTCAGCTCCTACGAGCAGTACTTC
CASSQVSSYEQYF
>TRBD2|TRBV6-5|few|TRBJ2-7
TGTGCCAGCAGTACCGGAATAGCGGGCTACGAGCAGTACTTC
CASSTGIAGYEQYF
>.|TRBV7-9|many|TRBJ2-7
TGTGCCAGCAGCGCCGACCCCTACGAGCAGTACTTC
CASSADPYEQYF
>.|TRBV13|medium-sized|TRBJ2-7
TGTGCCAGCAGCTTACGGGGCCCCCTATGGGGGGAGCAGTACTTC
CASSLRGPLWGEQYF
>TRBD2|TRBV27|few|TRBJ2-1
TGTGCCAGCAGTGCCTCGACTAGCGGTAATTACAATGAGCAGTTCTTC
CASSASTSGNYNEQFF
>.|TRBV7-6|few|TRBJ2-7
TGTGCCAGCAGCTTAGCTGGGGGCGGCGAGCAGTACTTC
CASSLAGGGEQYF
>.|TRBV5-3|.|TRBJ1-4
TGTGCCAGAAGCTTGGCGGATGAAAAACTGTTTTTT
CARSLADEKLFF
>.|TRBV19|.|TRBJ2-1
TGTGCCAGTAGTATAGATCAAGGCGTCTCCTACAATGAGCAGTTCTTC
CASSIDQGVSYNEQFF
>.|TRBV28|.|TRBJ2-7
TGTGCCACCTCCCCGGGCCAGGGAGGCTACGAGCAGTACTTC
CATSPGQGGYEQYF
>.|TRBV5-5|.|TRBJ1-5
TGTGCCAGCAGCTTGGACAGTTATAGCAATCAGCCCCAGCATTTT
CASSLDSYSNQPQHF
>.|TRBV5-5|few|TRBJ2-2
TGTGCCAGCAGCTTGGGGGACATCGGCGGCACCGGGGAGCTGTTTTTT
CASSLGDIGGTGELFF
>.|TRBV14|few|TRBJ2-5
TGTGCCAGCAGCCAAGATTGGTTACAAGAGACCCAGTACTTC
CASSQDWLQETQYF
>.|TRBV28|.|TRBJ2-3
TGTGCCAGCAGTTTAGTTGGGCCCTTCTCATCCGATACGCAGTATTTT
CASSLVGPFSSDTQYF
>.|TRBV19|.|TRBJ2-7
TGTGCCAGTAGTATTGACCCGGGTCGGGACGAGCAGTACTTC
CASSIDPGRDEQYF
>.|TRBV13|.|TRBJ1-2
TGTGCCAGCAGCTTCAGAGCGACTACTACTAACTATGGCTACACCTTC
CASSFRATTTNYGYTF
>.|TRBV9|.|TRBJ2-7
TGTGCCAGCAGCGTAGGGTCGGGGAAAACCTACGAGCAGTACTTC
CASSVGSGKTYEQYF
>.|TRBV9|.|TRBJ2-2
TGTGCCAGCAGCGTATTCAACGGACCCGGGGAGCTGTTTTTT
CASSVFNGPGELFF
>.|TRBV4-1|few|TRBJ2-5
TGCGCCAGCAGCCAAGAACCCTTGAGCGAGACCCAGTACTTC
CASSQEPLSETQYF
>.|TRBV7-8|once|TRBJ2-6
TGTGCCAGCAGCTCCAGGACAAGAAGGTCTGGGGCCAACGTCCTGACTTTC
CASSSRTRRSGANVLTF
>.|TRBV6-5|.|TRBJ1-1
TGTGCCTCCTGGGGGGGACATGGCACTGAAGCTTTCTTT
CASWGGHGTEAFF
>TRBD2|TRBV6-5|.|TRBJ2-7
TGTGCCAGCAGTTACGTGGCGGGAGTTCCTAACGAGCAGTACTTC
CASSYVAGVPNEQYF
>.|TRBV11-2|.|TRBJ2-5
TGTGCCAGCAGCTTAGGGGCAGGGGCCTCGGGGGAGACCCAGTACTTC
CASSLGAGASGETQYF
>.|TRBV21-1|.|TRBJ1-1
TGTGCCAGCAGCAAACATAAAAACAGGGTTCCTGAAGCTTTCTTT
CASSKHKNRVPEAFF
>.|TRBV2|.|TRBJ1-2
TGTGCCAGCAGTGCTTCCGGGTCAAATGGCTACACCTTC
CASSASGSNGYTF
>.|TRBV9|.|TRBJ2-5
TGTGCCAGCAGCGTAGGGGGCTTAGAGACCCAGTACTTC
CASSVGGLETQYF
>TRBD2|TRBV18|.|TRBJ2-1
TGTGCCAGCTCACTGGGGGGGATGAGGCCCTACAATGAGCAGTTCTTC
CASSLGGMRPYNEQFF
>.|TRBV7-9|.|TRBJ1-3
TGTGCCAGCAGCTTAGGACCAAACGGCTTGAACACCATATATTTT
CASSLGPNGLNTIYF
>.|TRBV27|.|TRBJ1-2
TGTGCCAGCAGTTTGCATGCAGCTAACTATGGCTACACCTTC
CASSLHAANYGYTF
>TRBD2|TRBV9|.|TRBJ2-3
TGTGCCAGCAGTCTAGCGGGAGGGCCAAAAGATACGCAGTATTTT
CASSLAGGPKDTQYF
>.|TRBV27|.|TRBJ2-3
TGTGCCAGCAGTGTCCTCTCTCTCACAGATACGCAGTATTTT
CASSVLSLTDTQYF
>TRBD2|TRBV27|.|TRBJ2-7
TGTGCCGGCAGTTTAGGGACTAGCGCTTACTCCTACGAGCAGTACTTC
CAGSLGTSAYSYEQYF
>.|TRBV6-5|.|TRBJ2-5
TGTGCCAGCAGTTTCGGGGTCCAAGGGACCCAGTACTTC
CASSFGVQGTQYF
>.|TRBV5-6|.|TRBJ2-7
TGTGCCAGCAGCTCAACCCCGGACGAGCAGTACTTC
CASSSTPDEQYF
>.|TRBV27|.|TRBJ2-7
TGTGCCAGCAGCTACCGACAGAGCTACGAGCAGTACTTC
CASSYRQSYEQYF
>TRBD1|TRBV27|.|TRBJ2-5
TGTGCCAGCAGTATCCACAGGGGTTCGGGGGAGACCCAGTACTTC
CASSIHRGSGETQYF
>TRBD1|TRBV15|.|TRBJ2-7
TGTGCCACCAGCGCTGGACAGGGGGCTTACGAGCAGTACTTC
CATSAGQGAYEQYF
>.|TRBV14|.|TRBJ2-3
TGTGCCAGCAGCCAGGAGACATACACAGATACGCAGTATTTT
CASSQETYTDTQYF
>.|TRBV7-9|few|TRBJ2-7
TGTGCCAGCACGGACAAGCGGGACGAGCAGTACTTC
CASTDKRDEQYF
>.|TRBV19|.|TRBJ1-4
TGTGCCAGTAGTTTTTATCAAGGGGAAAAACTGTTTTTT
CASSFYQGEKLFF
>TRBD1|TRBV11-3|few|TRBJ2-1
TGTGCCAGCAGCTTAAGGACAGGGGGCATCAATGAGCAGTTCTTC
CASSLRTGGINEQFF
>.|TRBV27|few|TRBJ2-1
TGTGCCAGCAGTTCTGACCGGGAGAGTTACAATGAGCAGTTCTTC
CASSSDRESYNEQFF
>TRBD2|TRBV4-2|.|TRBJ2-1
TGTGCCAGCAGCCAAGAACCTGCGACTAGCGAAGAGCAGTTCTTC
CASSQEPATSEEQFF
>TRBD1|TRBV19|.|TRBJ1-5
TGTGCCAGTAGTGGGGACAGGGGCCAGCCCCAGCATTTT
CASSGDRGQPQHF
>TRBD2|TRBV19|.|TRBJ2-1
TGTGCCAGTAGTATCGCCAGCGGGAGTATATACAATGAGCAGTTCTTC
CASSIASGSIYNEQFF
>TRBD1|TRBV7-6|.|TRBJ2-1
TGTGCCAGCAGCGACCGACAGGGGGAAATTGCCCGACTGGGCGATGAGCAGTTCTTC
CASSDRQGEIARLGDEQFF
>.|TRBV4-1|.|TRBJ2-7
TGCGCCAGCAGCCACGAAGGGGCCTACGAGCAGTACTTC
CASSHEGAYEQYF
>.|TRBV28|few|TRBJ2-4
TGTGCCAGCAGCTTACAGCTAGCCAAAAACATTCAGTACTTC
CASSLQLAKNIQYF
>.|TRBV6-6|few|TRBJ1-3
TGTGCCAGCAGTTATCGTCTTGTCACCTCTGGAAACACCATATATTTT
CASSYRLVTSGNTIYF
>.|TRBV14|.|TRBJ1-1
TGTGCCAGCAGCCGTCTCGGGAGGGTGAAAGATTTGGGTGAAGCTTTCTTT
CASSRLGRVKDLGEAFF
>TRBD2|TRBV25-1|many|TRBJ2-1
TGTGCCAGCAGTCTAACCGCGGGAGCCCCTGAGCAGTTCTTC
CASSLTAGAPEQFF
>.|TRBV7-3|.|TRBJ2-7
TGTGCCAGCAGCTTAGGACTGATCTACGAGCAGTACTTC
CASSLGLIYEQYF
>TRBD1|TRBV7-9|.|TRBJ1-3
TGTGCCAGCAGCTTCGACAGGGCTGGAAACACCATATATTTT
CASSFDRAGNTIYF
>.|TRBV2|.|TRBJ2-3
TGTGCCAGCCACGGGGAAGGATTTGATGTGCAGTATTTT
CASHGEGFDVQYF
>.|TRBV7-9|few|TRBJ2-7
TGTGCCAGCAGCGACGGGAACGCCTACGAGCAGTACTTC
CASSDGNAYEQYF
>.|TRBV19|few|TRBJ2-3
TGTGCCAGTAGTGATCCGGGGGGCGCCCGACGAGATACGCAGTATTTT
CASSDPGGARRDTQYF